This section outlines one TCR beta chain sequence together with its context. Its antigen is as yet unknown. The CDR3 contains 13 residues. The ends were cut back, 5 bases at V and 7 bases at J, with 15 bases in the middle. The germline CDR1 and CDR2 sequences are SGHTA and FQGNSA. The data were obtained in a study of T-cell reconstitution after alpha-beta-depleted transplantation in children. Study-level results: T-cell counts and diversity were attributed mostly to newly produced T cells one year after transplant. Alpha-beta T cells about two months after transplant reportedly derived from several hundred expanded graft clones.

This sample's TCRbeta library carried unique molecular identifier barcodes. TCRdb passed the PCR reads through MiXCR, listing each CDR3 protein once. Altogether about 110,000 distinct CDR3 sequences are present, 6.4% being singletons, with the ten largest covering approximately 23%. The receptor comes from a male patient between 2 and 10 years old who had a stem cell transplant for acute lymphoblastic leukemia, so the T cells may come from the graft donor. V and J are TRBV7-2 and TRBJ2-7, with TRBD2 as a possible D gene (6 bases). Sequencing was performed on PBMCs, mostly from graft donor cells, taken 360 days after TCRalphabeta/CD19-depleted stem cell transplant. The CDR3 protein is CASSRTILREQYF. In nucleotides, the CDR3 is TGTGCCAGCAGCCGGACTATACTGAGGGAGCAGTACTTC. The variable domain in full, completed from reference TRBV7-2 and TRBJ2-7, reads GAGVSQSPSNKVTEKGKDVELRCDPISGHTALYWYRQSLGQGLEFLIYFQGNSAPDKSGLPSDRFSAERTGGSVSTLTIQRTQQEDSAVYLCASSRTILREQYFGPGTRLTVT.